Listed here is a single TCR beta chain. Per the study methods: Amplification of reference gene primers was used by the study to estimate nucleated cell counts. Produced via immunoSEQ multiplex PCR; TCRdb's table is partial and in-frame only. The DNA gave D and trimming, while V, J and clone size come from that table. The sample lists 150,000 to 200,000 clones; 65% to 90% were seen once. CDR3 length: 15 amino acids. Trimming stripped 2 bases from V and 8 bases from J, with 16 bases between. Germline values: CDR1 MNHEY, CDR2 SVGAGI. The sample originates from a study of blood T cell repertoires in COVID-19.

Sequencing input: peripheral blood. J is TRBJ2-1 and V is TRBV6-5, with D possibly being TRBD2 (6 bases). The receptor comes from a man aged 45-65 years with active or convalescent COVID-19. This chain's CDR3 is CASSYTSGSSDEQFF. In nucleotides, the CDR3 is TGTGCCAGCAGTTACACGTCAGGGTCTAGCGATGAGCAGTTCTTC.